This T cell receptor beta chain was sequenced in a study of shared clonotypes between healthy human individuals. The wider study: CD4 naive cells filled three plates per donor, CD4 memory three, CD8 naive two and CD8 memory one.

This clone showed up just a few times. The antigen is unknown. CD4+ cells yielded CD45RA+ naive and CD45RA-negative memory subsets. CDR1 and CDR2 (germline): SGHAT, FQNNGV. CDR3 size: 16 residues. V shed 5 bases, J shed 15 bases, and the junction held 14 bases outside the gene matches. Study-level points and caveats: Across subsets, estimated richness was generally greater for naive than for memory populations.

The assay was immunoSEQ multiplex PCR, and TCRdb's table has in-frame clones only and misses some. The sample includes over a million clones, around 82% of them seen just once. This chain uses TRBV11-2 with TRBJ2-1, with 15 bases lining up with TRBD2. The sequence came from a man aged 18 to 35 in good health. Some clones in this sample may be carry-over from other donors' samples. Sample: memory CD4+ T cells from PBMCs. Stated subset: CD45RA-negative fraction. CDR3 region: CASSAGTSGRMGGLFF. CDR3 DNA sequence: TGTGCCAGCAGCGCAGGGACTAGCGGGAGGATGGGGGGTCTGTTCTTC.